This entry is about one TCR beta chain. The antigen this receptor binds is unknown. Base qualities are missing; no much larger clone stands one base away. The CDR3 regions of human TCRbeta chains were subjected to immunosequencing. On the study's bioinformatics: Repertoire TCRs were checked for matches against a reference library of SARS-CoV-2-specific TCRs that had been generated using the MIRA antigen-specificity platform. Breadth was defined as the fraction of unique TCRs that were SARS-CoV-2-associated, and depth was defined as the fraction of total T cells that were SARS-CoV-2-associated. Each spike-specific TCR was assigned to its reactive spike region and to a CD4 or CD8 class using the MIRA data. Log10-transformed breadth and depth values were compared by one-way ANOVA with Sidak's multiple comparisons tests. In its TCRdb copy, this immuneACCESS table keeps in-frame sequences only and misses some clones. Where compared with another copy, unresolved V genes explain less than half of these, and the others have no known cause. Clone size and the V and J calls come from that table; the DNA yielded D and trimming. In this sample the table shows approximately 140,000 clones, 75% to 95% of which occur a single time. 1.1% to 1.5% of the sample comes from the top ten.

The germline V gene (reference sequence) provides CDR1 GTSNPN and CDR2 SVGIG. From its cysteine to its phenylalanine, the CDR3 spans 14 amino acids. Only the CDR3 DNA is retained, 42 bases long and in frame from the first base. Trimming accounts for 4 bases at V and 7 bases at J, while the number of junction bases matched to no gene is 6. This specimen's time point label, interpreted: baseline before first vaccination. Vaccinee samples came from UK trials COV001 and COV002, including a single-blind randomized controlled phase 2/3 trial of AZD1222 (ChAdOx1 nCoV-19) in healthy adults. For TCRbeta chain sequencing, PBMC samples were collected from trial participants at day 0 and at day 28 after the second dose. This record comes from a study of T cell responses to AZD1222 COVID-19 vaccine (dated by TCRdb to about 2021). For context, the study as a whole: AZD1222 recipients with second doses at about 4 weeks or about 12 weeks were pooled, because spike-specific TCR depth and breadth did not differ between schedules. Trial participants were enrolled by age into 18-55, 56-69 and 70-plus year subgroups, with 148, 28 and 57 TCR-sequenced participants respectively. TCR sequencing was performed for 233 trial participants, of whom 207 were given two doses of AZD1222 and approximately 25 were given two doses of MenACWY control vaccine. Here is what the overall study found, with its caveats: Participants were mostly white British, with more females than males. The authors suggested clonal diversity may have been underestimated. Conclusions about previously exposed vaccinees are limited, since just a handful of AZD1222 recipients were seropositive for SARS-CoV-2 at baseline. Nearly half of unique spike-specific TCRs reportedly recognized epitopes outside regions mutated in the B.1.351 and B.1.1.7 variants. No day 14 peak-response samples were available, so repertoires were characterized only after the peak T cell response. CD4 TCRs associated with the vaccine covered the entire spike protein, and the dominant responses were in regions 160-218 and 743-854. After two AZD1222 doses, both the breadth and the depth of spike-specific TCRs were significantly higher than at day 0 and than in MenACWY recipients. The 56-69-year group was small, and its depth increase did not reach significance, likely because of low power.

This sample comprised peripheral blood, obtained on day 0 of AZD1222 vaccination. Here the chain combines TRBV30 and TRBJ1-6; TRBD1 lines up with 8 middle nucleotides. The origin of this receptor is an adult in good health. The bases read TGTGCCTGGAAAAGGACAGGGTGGAATTCACCCCTCCACTTT. Its translation reads: CAWKRTGWNSPLHF.